This entry lists 9 T cell receptor beta chains sequenced from one sample in a study of shared clonotypes between healthy human individuals. The assay was immunoSEQ multiplex PCR, and TCRdb's table has in-frame clones only and misses some. The sample shows hundreds of thousands of clones, around 76% of them seen only once. The sample taken for sequencing was PBMCs. The receptors here all came from a woman aged 40-49 years in good health. Some clones in this sample may be carry-over from other donors' samples.

The rearrangement joins TRBV18 to TRBJ2-5; the match to TRBD2 covers 9 bases. This CDR3 comprises 19 residues. V trimming: 2 bases; J trimming: 0 bases; junction bases outside the gene matches: 13. Per the germline V gene, CDR1 is KGHSH and CDR2 is LQKENI. Here the CDR3 DNA reads TGTGCCAGCTCACCATTTCCCCTAGCGGGACCCGTTTACCAAGAGACCCAGTACTTC. Amino acids: CASSPFPLAGPVYQETQYF.

The chain has TRBV5-4 and TRBJ2-1; a possible D gene is TRBD1 (6 bases). From germline, CDR1 is SGHNT and CDR2 YYREEE (reference sequence). This CDR3 has 13 amino acids. The ends were cut back, 0 bases at V and 7 bases at J, with 8 bases in the middle. In DNA form, the CDR3 reads TGTGCCAGCAGCTTGGGAGGACAGAATGAGCAGTTCTTC. Its protein is CASSLGGQNEQFF.

The CDR3 region is CASSVDGGSYNEQFF. Here the CDR3 DNA reads TGTGCCAGCAGCGTAGACGGGGGATCCTACAATGAGCAGTTCTTC. The V and J genes are TRBV9 and TRBJ2-1; D possibly corresponds to TRBD2 (6 bases). CDR3 size: 15 residues. Germline CDR1 SGDLS, CDR2 YYNGEE. The V gene lost 0 bases and the J gene lost 1 base, with 8 bases spanning the gap.

This clone was detected only a few times. The chain employs TRBV19 and TRBJ2-5; 9 nucleotides match TRBD2. CDR3 length: 15 amino acids. The germline gives CDR1 LNHDA, CDR2 SQIVND (reference sequence). The trim removed 1 base at V and 2 bases at J, leaving 2 bases unmatched. CDR3 amino acids: CASSIATSGQETQYF. The CDR3 bases are TGTGCCAGTAGTATAGCGACTAGCGGACAAGAGACCCAGTACTTC.

This sequence joins TRBV15 and TRBJ2-3; 7 bases align to TRBD2. Germline V CDR1 and CDR2: LNHNV, YYDKDF (reference sequence). With V trimmed by 1 base and J by 6 bases, 16 bases remained unmatched. The CDR3 sequence is 18 residues long. The CDR3 nucleotides read TGTGCCACCAGCAGAGTGGGTGCGGCGGGAGATTCGCGGGATACGCAGTATTTT. Amino acid sequence: CATSRVGAAGDSRDTQYF.

This clone has just one count. The chain recombines TRBV29-1 with TRBJ2-3; perhaps TRBD2 as D (5 bases). In germline, CDR1 is SQVTM, CDR2 ANQGSEA. CDR3 length: 14 residues. Between the trimmed V and J ends, which lost 4 bases and 2 bases, there was a span of 13 bases. Here the CDR3 DNA reads TGCAGCGTTGGGCCAGCGGTGATCACAGATACGCAGTATTTT. It codes for CSVGPAVITDTQYF.

The rearrangement joins TRBV5-1 to TRBJ2-7; unclear D gene. This CDR3 is built from 16 residues. The germline gives CDR1 SGHRS, CDR2 YFSETQ. Between the trimmed V and J ends, which lost 0 bases and 7 bases, there was a span of 20 bases. The CDR3 DNA reads as TGCGCCAGCAGCTTGGTACCAGCCAGCAGCCAAGAGGAGCAGTACTTC. Its protein product is CASSLVPASSQEEQYF.

J is TRBJ1-1 and V is TRBV27; D is unresolved. This CDR3 has 16 amino acids. The germline V gene has CDR1 MNHEY and CDR2 SMNVEV (reference sequence). V lost 8 bases and J 4 bases, leaving 23 bases between the germline ends. The CDR3 spells CASFAEGDWRSTEAFF. The CDR3 region has the DNA TGTGCCAGCTTCGCCGAGGGAGATTGGCGGTCCACTGAAGCTTTCTTT.

V is TRBV9 and J is TRBJ2-7, with unresolved D. V was pared by 0 bases and J by 3 bases, with 7 bases between. Germline lookup yields CDR1 SGDLS and CDR2 YYNGEE. The CDR3 spans 13 residues. The CDR3 loop is CASSVGWDYEQYF. DNA for the CDR3: TGTGCCAGCAGCGTAGGCTGGGACTACGAGCAGTACTTC.